This T cell receptor (beta chain) was recorded in a study of control samples from healthy donors and cancer patients (dated by TCRdb to about 2020). This clone was found once. This receptor's antigen is unknown. No qualities accompany the bases; no much larger clone lies one base away. Library creation used the immunoSEQ multiplex PCR assay. The table comes from immuneACCESS by way of TCRdb, which keeps in-frame sequences with V and J called. Part of the clones is missing from these tables; in studies checked, under half for an unresolved V gene and the rest for unknown reasons. Counted in this sample were approximately 69,000 clones; approximately 90% of them appeared once. The top ten clones comprise 5% to 6.5% of the sample. The sequencing input was PBMCs. The sequence was obtained from a man in his sixties with colorectal cancer.

For the CDR3, the sequence is CASTPDGSSGNTIYF. The DNA is as follows: TGTGCCAGTACCCCGGACGGAAGCTCTGGAAACACCATATATTTT. The V and J genes are TRBV19 and TRBJ1-3; no confident D gene assignment can be made. CDR1 and CDR2 (LNHDA, SQIVND) derive from the germline V gene (reference sequence). The CDR3, from cysteine to phenylalanine, totals 15 residues. Here the CDR3 DNA is all that survives: 45 bases in frame from base 1. V is reduced by 7 bases and J by 0 bases, leaving a spacing of 13 bases between them.